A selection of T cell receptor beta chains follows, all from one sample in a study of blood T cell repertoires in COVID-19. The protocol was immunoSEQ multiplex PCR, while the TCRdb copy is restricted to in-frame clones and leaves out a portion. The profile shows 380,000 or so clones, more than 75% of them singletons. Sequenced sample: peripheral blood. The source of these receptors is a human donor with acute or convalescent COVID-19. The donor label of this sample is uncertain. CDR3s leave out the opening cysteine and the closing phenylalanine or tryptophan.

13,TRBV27,ASSTPGTGIYEQY
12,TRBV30,AWSADRSSYEQY
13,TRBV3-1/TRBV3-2,ASSHGQGAGYGYT
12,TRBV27,ASSLYTSGHEQY
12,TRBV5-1,ASSLQGSSYEQY
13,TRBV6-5,ASSTTTGRSTEAF
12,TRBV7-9,ASSSGGRGTEAF
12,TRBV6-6,ASSPSGRVYEQY
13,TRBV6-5,ASSMDRSRNQPQH
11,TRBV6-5,ASRGSSYNEQF
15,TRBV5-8,ASSLGTGNSANEKLF
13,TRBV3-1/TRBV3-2,ASSRRQVLFSPLH